The table lists the clone carrying this TCR beta chain with many counts. Each CDR3 protein gets one entry after TCRdb re-called the RT-PCR reads with MiXCR. Among about 680,000 distinct CDR3 sequences, around 14% were seen once, and the ten largest hold about 3.9%. Sequencing was carried out using memory CD4+ T cells from blood. This sequence originates from a female donor in good health, serving as a healthy control.

CDR3 DNA sequence: TGTGCCAGCAGCATTTCGTCCGACAACCAAGAGACCCAGTACTTC. It translates to CASSISSDNQETQYF. J is TRBJ2-5 and V is TRBV21-1. TRBV21-1 is a listed pseudogene. This CDR3 spans 15 amino acids.